Presented here are 15 T cell receptor beta chains from one specimen sequenced in a study of T cell responses to AZD1222 COVID-19 vaccine. Generated by immunoSEQ multiplex PCR, the TCRdb table keeps only in-frame clones and is missing some. The sample shows under 40,000 clones, 85% to 90% of them seen only once. The specimen comprised peripheral blood, sampled on day 0 of AZD1222 vaccination. The source is an adult in good health.

The chain has TRBV6-1 and TRBJ2-7; maybe TRBD1 (6 bases). Germline V gives CDR1 MNHNS, CDR2 SASEGT. Trimming took off 3 bases at V and 12 bases at J, with 12 bases between the two ends. CDR3 length equals 11 residues. CDR3 in DNA: TGTGCCAGCAGTGATAGGACAGTGACGTACTTC. It codes for CASSDRTVTYF.

CDR3 region: CASSTGGSGRGTPQHF. As DNA, the CDR3 is TGTGCCAGCTCTACCGGGGGGAGCGGCAGGGGAACGCCCCAGCATTTT. The chain is built from TRBV18 and TRBJ1-5, with D maybe TRBD1 (6 bases). The CDR3 covers 16 residues. Germline V gene sequence: CDR1 KGHSH, CDR2 LQKENI. The germline V and J ends were trimmed by 6 bases and 9 bases, with 24 bases remaining between them.

The rearrangement joins TRBV7-9 to TRBJ2-5, with TRBD1 identical over 11 bases. J lost 5 bases, V lost 3 bases, and 2 bases had no gene match. CDR3 length: 14 residues. Germline CDR1 and CDR2: SEHNR and FQNEAQ (reference sequence). The CDR3 DNA reads TGTGCCAGCAGCTTGGACAGGGGGCGCGAGACCCAGTACTTC. Translated, it gives CASSLDRGRETQYF. The variable domain in full, completed from reference TRBV7-9 and TRBJ2-5, reads DTGVSQNPRHKITKRGQNVTFRCDPISEHNRLYWYRQTLGQGPEFLTYFQNEAQLEKSRLLSDRFSAERPKGSFSTLEIQRTEQGDSAMYLCASSLDRGRETQYFGPGTRLLVL.

The CDR3 reads CASSLGQGRPSGDTQYF. The CDR3 nucleotides are TGTGCCAGCAGCTTAGGCCAGGGGCGGCCATCGGGAGATACGCAGTATTTT. This chain uses TRBV7-9 with TRBJ2-3; D possibly corresponds to TRBD1 (6 bases). Germline V CDR1 and CDR2: SEHNR, FQNEAQ (reference sequence). V gave up 1 base and J gave up 5 bases, with 19 bases separating them. CDR3 length: 17 residues. Full variable domain (remainder filled in from reference TRBV7-9 and TRBJ2-3): DTGVSQNPRHKITKRGQNVTFRCDPISEHNRLYWYRQTLGQGPEFLTYFQNEAQLEKSRLLSDRFSAERPKGSFSTLEIQRTEQGDSAMYLCASSLGQGRPSGDTQYFGPGTRLTVL.

This clone was found a few times. The rearrangement joins TRBV5-6 to TRBJ2-7, with 8 bases matching TRBD1. Losses at the gene ends were 5 bases for V and 7 bases for J; bases not matched to a gene: 14. This CDR3 spans 15 amino acids. Germline assignment: CDR1 SGHDT and CDR2 YYEEEE. The CDR3 sequence is CASSREGGQGREQYF. The CDR3 bases are TGTGCCAGCAGTCGCGAAGGAGGACAGGGTAGAGAGCAGTACTTC. The full variable domain, with the rest looked up from reference TRBV5-6 and TRBJ2-7, is DAGVTQSPTHLIKTRGQQVTLRCSPKSGHDTVSWYQQALGQGPQFIFQYYEEEERQRGNFPDRFSGHQFPNYSSELNVNALLLGDSALYLCASSREGGQGREQYFGPGTRLTVT.

The gene calls are TRBV4-1 and TRBJ2-5; 7 nucleotides line up with TRBD2. With V trimmed by 0 bases and J by 5 bases, 9 bases remained unmatched. Germline-derived CDR1 and CDR2 are MGHRA and YSYEKL. The CDR3 covers 16 residues. The CDR3 nucleotides are TGCGCCAGCAGCCAAGAATTCTTCACAGCGGGGGAGACCCAGTACTTC. Residues: CASSQEFFTAGETQYF.

The CDR3 DNA sequence: TGTGCCAGCAGGAGGACAGGGGGAGGCCTCTCTGGGGCCAACGTCCTGACTTTC. The encoded protein is CASRRTGGGLSGANVLTF. V is TRBV27 and J is TRBJ2-6; 10 nucleotides align to TRBD1. V trimming: 6 bases; J trimming: 0 bases; junction bases outside the gene matches: 8. The CDR3 loop spans 18 amino acids. Germline V gene lookup returns CDR1 MNHEY and CDR2 SMNVEV (reference sequence). The whole variable domain, filled in from reference TRBV27 and TRBJ2-6, reads EAQVTQNPRYLITVTGKKLTVTCSQNMNHEYMSWYRQDPGLGLRQIYYSMNVEVTDKGDVPEGYKVSRKEKRNFPLILESPSPNQTSLYFCASRRTGGGLSGANVLTFGAGSRLTVL.

As concerns this clone: The sample has other DNA sequences that encode this CDR3 too. The chain is built from TRBV11-2 and TRBJ2-3; D is unclear. The germline V gene has CDR1 SGHAT and CDR2 FQNNGV. This CDR3 spans 15 amino acids. The V gene lost 1 base and the J gene lost 0 bases, with 8 bases spanning the gap. The CDR3 loop is CASSLVAASTDTQYF. For the CDR3, the DNA is TGTGCCAGCAGCTTAGTCGCAGCTAGCACAGATACGCAGTATTTT.

The gene calls are TRBV6-5 and TRBJ2-5, with D tentatively TRBD2 (6 bases). The CDR3 spans 13 residues. Germline lookup yields CDR1 MNHEY and CDR2 SVGAGI. V was shortened by 0 bases and J by 4 bases, with 6 bases between the two germline ends. The CDR3 reads CASSYSGLETQYF. CDR3 DNA sequence: TGTGCCAGCAGTTACTCGGGACTAGAGACCCAGTACTTC.

This rearrangement joins TRBV6-1 to TRBJ2-3; TRBD2 might be the D (5 bases). The CDR3 covers 17 residues. CDR1 and CDR2 (germline): MNHNS, SASEGT. With 1 base removed from V and 3 bases from J, the gap between germline ends came to 17 bases. The CDR3 spells CASSEGRRTLLTDTQYF. The CDR3 DNA follows: TGTGCCAGCAGTGAAGGAAGGAGGACTTTACTTACAGATACGCAGTATTTT.

The rearrangement links TRBV5-1 to TRBJ2-2, with D unresolved. CDR1 is SGHRS, CDR2 YFSETQ, per germline. The CDR3 consists of 14 residues. V was cut by 2 bases and J by 1 base, with 6 bases left in between. The CDR3 DNA follows: TGCGCCAGCAGCTTTTCCATGAACACCGGGGAGCTGTTTTTT. Residues: CASSFSMNTGELFF.

J is TRBJ2-5 and V is TRBV6-5; D possibly corresponds to TRBD1 (6 bases). CDR3 length equals 13 residues. The germline CDR1 and CDR2 sequences are MNHEY and SVGAGI. The V end was cut by 8 bases, the J end by 0 bases, with 10 bases between. The CDR3 bases are TGTGCCAGCGCTGGACAGTACCAAGAGACCCAGTACTTC. Amino acids: CASAGQYQETQYF.

This rearrangement joins TRBV27 to TRBJ2-6, with 9 nucleotides matching TRBD1. The CDR3 loop spans 14 amino acids. The V gene end was trimmed by 6 bases and the J gene end by 7 bases; junction bases not matched to a gene: 4. Germline V gives CDR1 MNHEY, CDR2 SMNVEV (reference sequence). DNA of the CDR3: TGTGCCAGCAGATATACAGGGGGCGCCAACGTCCTGACTTTC. It is translated as CASRYTGGANVLTF. Using reference TRBV27 and TRBJ2-6 for the parts outside the CDR3, the full variable domain is EAQVTQNPRYLITVTGKKLTVTCSQNMNHEYMSWYRQDPGLGLRQIYYSMNVEVTDKGDVPEGYKVSRKEKRNFPLILESPSPNQTSLYFCASRYTGGANVLTFGAGSRLTVL.

The chain combines TRBV27 with TRBJ2-5; 10 nucleotides agree with TRBD2. CDR1 is MNHEY, CDR2 SMNVEV, per germline (reference sequence). This CDR3 has 14 residues. The J segment lost 4 bases and the V segment lost 6 bases, leaving 5 bases of the junction unmatched. The CDR3 loop is CASSPSGRGETQYF. The CDR3 DNA reads TGTGCCAGCAGCCCGAGCGGGAGGGGAGAGACCCAGTACTTC.

The rearrangement links TRBV10-1 to TRBJ2-5, with D possibly TRBD2 on 6 matching bases. Deletions cut 7 bases from V and 4 bases from J, with 13 bases between. The V gene's germline CDR1 is WNHNN and CDR2 SYGVQD (reference sequence). The CDR3 has 13 amino acids. This chain's CDR3 is CASKESGGETQYF. The CDR3 coding sequence is TGCGCCAGCAAAGAGTCCGGGGGAGAGACCCAGTACTTC.